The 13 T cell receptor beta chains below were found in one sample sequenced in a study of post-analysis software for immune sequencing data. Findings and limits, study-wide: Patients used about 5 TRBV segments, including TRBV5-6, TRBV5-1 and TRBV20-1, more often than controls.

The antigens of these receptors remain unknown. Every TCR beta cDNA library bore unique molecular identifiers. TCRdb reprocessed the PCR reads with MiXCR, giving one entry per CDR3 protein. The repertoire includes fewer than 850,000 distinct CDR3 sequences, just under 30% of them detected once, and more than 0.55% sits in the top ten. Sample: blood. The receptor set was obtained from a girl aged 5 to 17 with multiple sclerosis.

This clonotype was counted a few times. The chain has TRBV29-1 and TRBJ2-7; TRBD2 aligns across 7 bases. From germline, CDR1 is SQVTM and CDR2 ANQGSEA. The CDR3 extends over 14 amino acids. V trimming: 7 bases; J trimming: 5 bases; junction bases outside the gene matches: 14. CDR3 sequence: CSGGRGRIVDEQYF. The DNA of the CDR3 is TGCAGCGGGGGGAGGGGACGGATTGTAGACGAGCAGTACTTC.

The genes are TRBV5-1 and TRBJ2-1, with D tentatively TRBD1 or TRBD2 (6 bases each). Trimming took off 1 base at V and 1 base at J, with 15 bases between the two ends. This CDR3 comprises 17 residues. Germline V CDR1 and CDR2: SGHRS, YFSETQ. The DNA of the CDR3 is TGCGCCAGCAGCTTGATGGGGGGCACTGGGTCCTACAATGAGCAGTTCTTC. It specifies CASSLMGGTGSYNEQFF. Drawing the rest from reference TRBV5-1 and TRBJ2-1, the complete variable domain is KAGVTQTPRYLIKTRGQQVTLSCSPISGHRSVSWYQQTPGQGLQFLFEYFSETQRNKGNFPGRFSGRQFSNSRSEMNVSTLELGDSALYLCASSLMGGTGSYNEQFFGPGTRLTVL.

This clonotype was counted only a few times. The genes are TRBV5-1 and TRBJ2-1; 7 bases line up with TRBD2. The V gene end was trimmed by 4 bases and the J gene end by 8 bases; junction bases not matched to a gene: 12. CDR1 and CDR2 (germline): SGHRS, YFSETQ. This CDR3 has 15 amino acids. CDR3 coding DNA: TGCGCCAGCAGCGCAGGGCAGCGCGGGAGCGATGAGCAGTTCTTC. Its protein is CASSAGQRGSDEQFF.

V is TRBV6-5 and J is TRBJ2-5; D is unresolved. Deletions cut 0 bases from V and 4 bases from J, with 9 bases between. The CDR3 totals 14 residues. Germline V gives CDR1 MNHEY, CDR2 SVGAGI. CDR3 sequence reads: CASSYSTLAETQYF. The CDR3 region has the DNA TGTGCCAGCAGTTACTCGACGCTTGCAGAGACCCAGTACTTC.

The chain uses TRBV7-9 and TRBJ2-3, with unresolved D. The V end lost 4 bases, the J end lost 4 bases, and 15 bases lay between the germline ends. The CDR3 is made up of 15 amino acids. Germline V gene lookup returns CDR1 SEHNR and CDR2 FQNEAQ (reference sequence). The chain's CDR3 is CASSSVGKESDTQYF. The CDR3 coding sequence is TGTGCCAGCAGCTCAGTGGGGAAGGAGTCAGATACGCAGTATTTT. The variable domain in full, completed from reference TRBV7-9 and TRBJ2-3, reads DTGVSQNPRHKITKRGQNVTFRCDPISEHNRLYWYRQTLGQGPEFLTYFQNEAQLEKSRLLSDRFSAERPKGSFSTLEIQRTEQGDSAMYLCASSSVGKESDTQYFGPGTRLTVL.

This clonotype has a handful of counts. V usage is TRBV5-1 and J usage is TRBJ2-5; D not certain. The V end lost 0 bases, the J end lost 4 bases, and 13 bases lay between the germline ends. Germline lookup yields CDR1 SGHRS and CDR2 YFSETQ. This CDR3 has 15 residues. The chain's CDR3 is CASSLDRSGIETQYF. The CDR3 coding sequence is TGCGCCAGCAGCTTGGATCGGTCTGGGATAGAGACCCAGTACTTC.

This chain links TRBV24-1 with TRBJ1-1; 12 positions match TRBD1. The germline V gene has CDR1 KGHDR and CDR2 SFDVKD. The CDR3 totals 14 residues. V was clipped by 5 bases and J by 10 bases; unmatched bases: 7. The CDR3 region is CATSGTRDRGRAFF. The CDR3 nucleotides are TGTGCCACCAGTGGCACCCGGGACAGGGGGCGAGCTTTCTTT.

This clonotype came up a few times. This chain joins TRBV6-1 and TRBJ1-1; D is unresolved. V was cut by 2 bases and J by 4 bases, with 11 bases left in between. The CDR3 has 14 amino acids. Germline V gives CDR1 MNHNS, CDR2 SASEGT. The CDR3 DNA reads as TGTGCCAGCAGTGAATATTATCAAGGCACTGAAGCTTTCTTT. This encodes CASSEYYQGTEAFF.

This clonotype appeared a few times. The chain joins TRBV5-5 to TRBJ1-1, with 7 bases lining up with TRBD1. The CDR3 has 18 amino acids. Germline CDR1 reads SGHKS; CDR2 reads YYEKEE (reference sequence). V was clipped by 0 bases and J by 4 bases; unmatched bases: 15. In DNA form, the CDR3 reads TGTGCCAGCAGCTTGGACTTTTTAGGGGGCGCGTTGGGCACTGAAGCTTTCTTT. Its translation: CASSLDFLGGALGTEAFF. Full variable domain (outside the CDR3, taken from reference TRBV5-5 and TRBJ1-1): DAGVTQSPTHLIKTRGQQVTLRCSPISGHKSVSWYQQVLGQGPQFIFQYYEKEERGRGNFPDRFSARQFPNYSSELNVNALLLGDSALYLCASSLDFLGGALGTEAFFGQGTRLTVV.

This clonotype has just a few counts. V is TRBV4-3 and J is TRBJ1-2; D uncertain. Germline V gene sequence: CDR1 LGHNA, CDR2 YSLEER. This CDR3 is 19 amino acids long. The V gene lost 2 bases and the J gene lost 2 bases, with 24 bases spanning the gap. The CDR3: CASSQSVWTVTTNNYGYTF. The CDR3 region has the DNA TGCGCCAGCAGCCAAAGCGTGTGGACCGTAACGACCAACAACTATGGCTACACCTTC.

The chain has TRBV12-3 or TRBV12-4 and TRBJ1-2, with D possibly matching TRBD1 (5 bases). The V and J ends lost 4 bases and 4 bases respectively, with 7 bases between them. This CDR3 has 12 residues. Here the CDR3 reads CASSSGVYGYTF. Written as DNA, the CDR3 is TGTGCCAGCAGTTCGGGGGTCTATGGCTACACCTTC.

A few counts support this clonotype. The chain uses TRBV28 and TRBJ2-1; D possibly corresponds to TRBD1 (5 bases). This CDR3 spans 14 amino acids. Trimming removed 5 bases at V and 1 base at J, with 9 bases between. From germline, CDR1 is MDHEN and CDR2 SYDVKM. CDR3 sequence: CASSGAGSYNEQFF. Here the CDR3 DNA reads TGTGCCAGCAGTGGGGCAGGGTCCTACAATGAGCAGTTCTTC.

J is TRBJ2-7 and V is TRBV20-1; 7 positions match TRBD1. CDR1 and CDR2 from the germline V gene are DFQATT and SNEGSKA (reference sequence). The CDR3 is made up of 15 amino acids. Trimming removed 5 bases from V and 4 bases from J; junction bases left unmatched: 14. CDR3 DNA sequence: TGCAGTGCTGCGGCAGCGACAGGGAGATATTACGAGCAGTACTTC. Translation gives CSAAAATGRYYEQYF.